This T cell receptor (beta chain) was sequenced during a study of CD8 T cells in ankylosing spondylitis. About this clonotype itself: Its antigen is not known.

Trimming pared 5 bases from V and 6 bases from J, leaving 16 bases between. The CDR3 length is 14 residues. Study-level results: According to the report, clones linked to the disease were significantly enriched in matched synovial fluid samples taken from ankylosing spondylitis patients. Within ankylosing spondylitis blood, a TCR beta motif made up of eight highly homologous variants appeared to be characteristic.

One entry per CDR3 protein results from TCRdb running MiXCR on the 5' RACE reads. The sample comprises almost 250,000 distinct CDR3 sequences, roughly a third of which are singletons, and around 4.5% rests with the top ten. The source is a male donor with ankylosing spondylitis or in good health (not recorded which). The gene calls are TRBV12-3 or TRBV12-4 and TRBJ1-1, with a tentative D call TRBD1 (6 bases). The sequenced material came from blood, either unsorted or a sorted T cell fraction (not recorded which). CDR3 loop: CASSQPGVGAEAFF. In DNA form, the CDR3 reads TGTGCCAGCAGTCAACCAGGGGTAGGCGCTGAAGCTTTCTTT.